The next 23 T cell receptor beta chains were all read from a single sample in a study of neurological immune-mediated disorders. Via MiXCR, TCRdb re-called the 5' RACE reads, giving one row per CDR3 protein. The table includes tens of thousands of distinct CDR3 sequences, about 12% detected once. Material: PBMCs. These receptor sequences come from a woman between 55 and 75 years old with HTLV-1-associated myelopathy (HAM/TSP).

The table lists this clonotype with many counts. This rearrangement joins TRBV12-3 or TRBV12-4 to TRBJ1-1, with D hard to call. The CDR3 has 12 residues. Trimming left V 7 bases short and J 3 bases short, with 9 bases between. The CDR3 loop reads CASTLPYTEAFF. The CDR3 DNA follows: TGTGCCAGCACTCTCCCTTACACTGAAGCTTTCTTT.

This clonotype was counted many times. The V gene is TRBV6-1, the J gene TRBJ2-1; 10 bases line up with TRBD2. Germline V gene lookup returns CDR1 MNHNS and CDR2 SASEGT. V dropped 4 bases and J dropped 4; count of bases not matched to a gene: 4. The CDR3 extends over 15 amino acids. The DNA of the CDR3 is TGTGCCAGCAGTGGAGCGGGAGGGCCGTACAATGAGCAGTTCTTC. As protein: CASSGAGGPYNEQFF.

About this clonotype: A read error may be the cause here, since a much bigger clone is one base away. DNA of the CDR3: TGTGCCAGCAGCCCGACAGGGAGCTACGAGCAGTTCTTC. Its translation is CASSPTGSYEQFF. The chain combines TRBV7-9 with TRBJ2-7, with 7 bases fitting TRBD1. The DNA end is more similar to TRBJ2-1, so the J call may be wrong. Germline V CDR1 and CDR2: SEHNR, FQNEAQ (reference sequence). This CDR3 contains 13 residues.

This clonotype was picked up many times. The chain couples TRBV20-1 to TRBJ2-2; TRBD2 agrees at 13 bases. The CDR3 extends over 16 amino acids. Germline-derived CDR1 and CDR2 are DFQATT and SNEGSKA (reference sequence). After removal of 0 bases from V and 7 bases from J, the junction contained 5 bases not matched to a gene. This CDR3 reads CSARDPLAGGNGELFF. Written as DNA, the CDR3 is TGCAGTGCTAGAGATCCACTAGCGGGAGGGAACGGGGAGCTGTTTTTT.

The table lists this clonotype with many counts. This chain connects TRBV10-3 to TRBJ2-3, with D possibly being TRBD2 (5 bases). V lost 4 bases and J 5 bases, leaving 10 bases between the germline ends. Germline CDR1 ENHRY, CDR2 SYGVKD. This CDR3 is 13 amino acids long. The chain's CDR3 is CAISGGYGDTQYF. The CDR3 nucleotides are TGTGCCATCAGTGGAGGGTACGGAGATACGCAGTATTTT.

To note about this clonotype: Since a much larger clone is just one base distant, this may be a read error. The rearrangement links TRBV7-2 to TRBJ2-5, with D maybe TRBD1 (5 bases). In germline, CDR1 is SGHTA, CDR2 FQGNSA. The CDR3 has 14 residues. V gave up 4 bases and J gave up 2 bases, with 11 bases separating them. The chain's CDR3 is CASSSWTLQETQYF. The CDR3, as DNA: TGTGCCAGCAGCTCCTGGACACTTCAAGAGACCCAGTACTTC. The variable domain in full, completed from reference TRBV7-2 and TRBJ2-5, reads GAGVSQSPSNKVTEKGKDVELRCDPISGHTALYWYRQSLGQGLEFLIYFQGNSAPDKSGLPSDRFSAERTGGSVSTLTIQRTQQEDSAVYLCASSSWTLQETQYFGPGTRLLVL.

This clonotype was seen ten or more times. The chain recombines TRBV6-1 with TRBJ2-5, with TRBD2 as a possible D gene (5 bases). The germline V gene has CDR1 MNHNS and CDR2 SASEGT. Trimming took off 3 bases at V and 2 bases at J, with 7 bases between the two ends. The CDR3 spans 13 residues. CDR3 bases: TGTGCCAGCAGTGAGTCGGGGCAAGAGACCCAGTACTTC. This translates into CASSESGQETQYF.

This clonotype was counted ten times or more. V gene TRBV20-1 combines with J gene TRBJ1-1, with D uncertain. Trimming pared 2 bases from V and 0 bases from J, leaving 13 bases between. CDR1 DFQATT and CDR2 SNEGSKA come from the germline V gene (reference sequence). The CDR3 totals 15 residues. The CDR3 here is CSARRVSSMNTEAFF. DNA of the CDR3: TGCAGTGCTAGACGTGTATCCTCTATGAACACTGAAGCTTTCTTT.

This clonotype was seen repeatedly, ten times or more. The chain employs TRBV29-1 and TRBJ2-1, with TRBD1 matching over 11 bases. The CDR3 has 14 residues. Germline assignment: CDR1 SQVTM and CDR2 ANQGSEA. Unmatched junction bases numbered 8, after V lost 6 bases and J lost 7 bases. CDR3 in DNA: TGCAGCGTGCGGACAGGGGGCAGTGGGAATGAGCAGTTCTTC. Protein product: CSVRTGGSGNEQFF.

In its sample, this clonotype was seen many times. The chain has TRBV15 and TRBJ2-7; D call uncertain. Germline assignment: CDR1 LNHNV and CDR2 YYDKDF (reference sequence). The CDR3 is made up of 13 amino acids. Trimming stripped 3 bases from V and 0 bases from J, with 6 bases between. This CDR3 is CATSRETSYEQYF. The CDR3 DNA follows: TGTGCCACCAGCAGGGAGACCTCCTACGAGCAGTACTTC.

About this clonotype itself: A single base separates this from a much larger clone, so it may be a read error. The V and J genes are TRBV20-1 and TRBJ2-2; 11 bases align to TRBD2. The CDR3 totals 16 residues. CDR1 DFQATT and CDR2 SNEGSKA come from the germline V gene (reference sequence). The CDR3 DNA sequence: TGCAGTGCCCCGAATCCGCTAGCGGGAGGACTCGGGGAGCTGTCTTTT. Protein: CSAPNPLAGGLGELSF.

This clonotype was observed many times. The chain combines TRBV20-1 with TRBJ1-2; D is ambiguous. Trimming shortened V by 3 bases and J by 5 bases, and 4 bases separated the two germline ends. The CDR3 totals 10 residues. Germline V CDR1 and CDR2: DFQATT, SNEGSKA (reference sequence). The CDR3 here is CSASSYGYTF. DNA for the CDR3: TGCAGTGCTAGTTCGTATGGCTACACCTTC.

This clonotype was counted ten times or more. The chain is built from TRBV3-1 and TRBJ2-2; 9 bases map to TRBD2. Germline CDR1 and CDR2: LGHDT and YNNKEL (reference sequence). This CDR3 spans 16 amino acids. The trim removed 0 bases at V and 5 bases at J, leaving 4 bases unmatched. The CDR3 reads CASSQDRLAGTGELFF. The DNA for the CDR3 is TGTGCCAGCAGCCAAGATCGGCTAGCGGGGACCGGGGAGCTGTTTTTT.

At least ten counts were recorded for this clonotype. The chain joins TRBV5-1 to TRBJ2-3; D is uncertain. Germline V gene lookup returns CDR1 SGHRS and CDR2 YFSETQ. There are 15 residues in the CDR3. Trimming stripped 0 bases from V and 1 base from J, with 9 bases between. The CDR3 loop reads CASSLGGVGTDTQYF. The CDR3 DNA is TGCGCCAGCAGCTTGGGTGGGGTCGGCACAGATACGCAGTATTTT. Using reference TRBV5-1 and TRBJ2-3 for the parts outside the CDR3, the full variable domain is KAGVTQTPRYLIKTRGQQVTLSCSPISGHRSVSWYQQTPGQGLQFLFEYFSETQRNKGNFPGRFSGRQFSNSRSEMNVSTLELGDSALYLCASSLGGVGTDTQYFGPGTRLTVL.

This clonotype occurred many times. The J gene is TRBJ1-1, the V gene TRBV7-9; D remains unclear. V lost 3 bases and J lost 0, with 8 bases in between. CDR3 size: 14 residues. CDR1 and CDR2 from the germline V gene are SEHNR and FQNEAQ (reference sequence). This chain's CDR3 is CASSLGSMNTEAFF. For the CDR3, the DNA is TGTGCCAGCAGCTTGGGCAGCATGAACACTGAAGCTTTCTTT.

This clonotype was observed many times. The chain employs TRBV29-1 and TRBJ1-3; D gene ambiguous. V lost 4 bases and J 4 bases, leaving 11 bases between the germline ends. The CDR3 extends over 13 amino acids. Germline CDR1 reads SQVTM; CDR2 reads ANQGSEA. The CDR3 coding sequence is TGCAGCGTTGGACTGGGTGGCGGAAACACCATATATTTT. It is translated as CSVGLGGGNTIYF.

Many counts were recorded for this clonotype. The chain recombines TRBV7-8 with TRBJ1-5, with D possibly matching TRBD1 (6 bases). CDR3 length: 17 amino acids. V dropped 1 base and J dropped 5 bases, with 18 bases sitting between them. Germline CDR1 SGHVS, CDR2 FQNEAQ. The CDR3: CASSLGGFGQRYQPQHF. The CDR3 coding sequence is TGTGCCAGCAGCTTAGGAGGCTTCGGACAGCGATATCAGCCCCAGCATTTT.

In this sample, this clonotype turned up many times. This chain links TRBV4-1 with TRBJ2-7; D is possibly TRBD2 (5 bases). Germline CDR1 is MGHRA and CDR2 is YSYEKL. CDR3 length equals 13 residues. V shed 4 bases and J shed 0 bases, with 7 bases lying between them. DNA of the CDR3: TGCGCCAGCAGCCCCGGGAACTCCTACGAGCAGTACTTC. Amino acids: CASSPGNSYEQYF.

This clonotype has at least ten counts. The chain uses TRBV18 and TRBJ1-4; no firm D call. The CDR3 runs 15 residues. Germline V gene data show CDR1 as KGHSH and CDR2 as LQKENI. With 3 bases removed from V and 0 bases from J, the gap between germline ends came to 8 bases. The DNA of the CDR3 is TGTGCCAGCTCACCGGTTCTGGCAACTAATGAAAAACTGTTTTTT. This sequence encodes CASSPVLATNEKLFF. The variable domain in full, with the rest retrieved from reference TRBV18 and TRBJ1-4, is NAGVMQNPRHLVRRRGQEARLRCSPMKGHSHVYWYRQLPEEGLKFMVYLQKENIIDESGMPKERFSAEFPKEGPSILRIQQVVRGDSAAYFCASSPVLATNEKLFFGSGTQLSVL.

This clonotype was picked up many times. J is TRBJ1-1 and V is TRBV29-1; the D gene is possibly TRBD1 (6 bases). Trimming removed 3 bases from V and 13 bases from J, with 12 bases in between. The CDR3 totals 10 residues. Germline V lookup: CDR1 SQVTM, CDR2 ANQGSEA. CDR3 sequence reads: CSVDPGTFFF. Written as DNA, the CDR3 is TGCAGCGTTGATCCCGGGACATTTTTCTTT.

This chain connects TRBV20-1 to TRBJ2-1; D is tentatively TRBD1 or TRBD2 (5 bases each). Germline V gives CDR1 DFQATT, CDR2 SNEGSKA (reference sequence). This CDR3 is built from 15 residues. V lost 6 bases, J lost 2 bases, and 17 bases lay in between. The CDR3 reads CSARYGDGAYNEQFF. The CDR3, as DNA: TGCAGTGCCCGTTACGGGGACGGAGCCTACAATGAGCAGTTCTTC.

The rearrangement links TRBV6-5 to TRBJ2-1; 9 bases are shared with TRBD2. With V trimmed by 6 bases and J by 8 bases, 14 bases remained unmatched. CDR1 is MNHEY, CDR2 SVGAGI, per germline. This CDR3 has 16 residues. The CDR3 region has the DNA TGTGCCAGCAGCCCCCCTACGGCGGGAGGGAGTCATGAGCAGTTCTTC. This translates into CASSPPTAGGSHEQFF.

The chain recombines TRBV2 with TRBJ2-1; TRBD1 agrees at 8 bases. Germline loops: CDR1 SNHLY, CDR2 FYNNEI. V dropped 9 bases and J dropped 5; count of bases not matched to a gene: 3. CDR3 length equals 12 residues. The CDR3 region is CASATGDNEQFF. CDR3 DNA: TGTGCCAGTGCGACAGGGGACAATGAGCAGTTCTTC.